This TCR beta chain came from a study of blood T cell repertoires in COVID-19. Looking at the study overall: The study drew acute and convalescent COVID-19 samples from the United States, Italy and Spain. The analysed material was cDNA or gDNA that came from T cells, B-cell-depleted T cells, or PBMCs.

The germline gives CDR1 SGHRS, CDR2 YFSETQ. V shed 1 base, J shed 2 bases, and the junction held 8 bases outside the gene matches. This CDR3 contains 17 residues. As originally analysed: Reference gene primer amplification gave nucleated cell count estimates. Assay used: immunoSEQ multiplex PCR; TCRdb lists only in-frame clones, some missing. V and J calls and clone size are given by that table; D and trimming were obtained from the DNA. The repertoire holds roughly 260,000 clones, with 70% to 85% as singletons. This chain uses TRBV5-1 with TRBJ1-3; 8 bases match TRBD1. This TCR came from a woman between 40 and 50 years old with active or convalescent COVID-19. The sample was peripheral blood. CDR3 region: CASSLRGQGGTGNTIYF. The CDR3 DNA sequence: TGCGCCAGCAGCTTGCGCGGACAGGGCGGAACTGGAAACACCATATATTTT.